Listed below are T cell receptor beta chains from one sample, sequenced in a study of blood T cell repertoires in COVID-19. The repertoire was sequenced with immunoSEQ multiplex PCR; TCRdb's copy has only in-frame clones and lacks some. The sample lists more than 110,000 clones; 84% were seen once. Sequencing input: PBMCs or T cells enriched from blood (not recorded which). These receptors were taken from a middle-aged man with acute COVID-19. CDR3s leave out the opening cysteine and the closing phenylalanine or tryptophan. D genes are given only for firm matches.

TRBV3-1/TRBV3-2	.	TRBJ1-2	ASSQLEGDYGYT
TRBV3-1/TRBV3-2	.	TRBJ2-1	ASSSQGLAAANEQF
TRBV7-9	TRBD1	TRBJ1-4	ASSLGTAGKNEKLF
TRBV7-8	.	TRBJ2-7	ASSLAGGSYEQY
TRBV4-2	TRBD2	TRBJ2-2	ATRSASGGSNTGELF
TRBV24-1	TRBD2	TRBJ2-5	ATSDPGLAGGGETQY
TRBV5-4	.	TRBJ1-2	ASGREGGSYGYT
TRBV5-6	.	TRBJ2-6	ASSLGTASGANVLT
TRBV6-5	TRBD1	TRBJ1-1	ASSFQGVENDEAF
TRBV29-1	.	TRBJ1-1	SVDRNTEAF
TRBV12-1	.	TRBJ2-7	ASSPGHRGEKRESYEQY
TRBV18	.	TRBJ1-1	ASSPPWAEDEAF
TRBV6-5	.	TRBJ1-1	ASSYSRGRNTEAF
TRBV7-2	.	TRBJ2-3	ASNPFPGADTQY
TRBV10-1	TRBD1	TRBJ1-2	ASSHPDGQGNCYGYT
TRBV4-2	.	TRBJ1-4	ASSQERSPTNEKLF
TRBV28	TRBD1	TRBJ1-1	ASILGTQGAGRAF
TRBV19	TRBD1	TRBJ1-5	ASSTPDRGNVAQH
TRBV19	.	TRBJ2-7	ASSARDTYEQY
TRBV27	.	TRBJ1-4	ASSLFFRTREKLF
TRBV15	TRBD1	TRBJ2-5	ATSRARQGQETQY
TRBV11-3	TRBD1	TRBJ2-7	ASSPRTGSGEQY
TRBV7-2	.	TRBJ1-3	ASSLERAFSGNTIY
TRBV6-4	TRBD2	TRBJ2-1	ASSFRSGSGNEQF
TRBV28	.	TRBJ1-2	ASSLQTGAYGYT
TRBV5-8	TRBD2	TRBJ2-1	ASSLLKTSAETYNEQF
TRBV19	TRBD1	TRBJ2-1	ASSKIGTGGTKSNEQF
TRBV28	TRBD1	TRBJ2-3	ASSSTGTDTQY
TRBV2	.	TRBJ1-6	ASSVDLARNSPLH